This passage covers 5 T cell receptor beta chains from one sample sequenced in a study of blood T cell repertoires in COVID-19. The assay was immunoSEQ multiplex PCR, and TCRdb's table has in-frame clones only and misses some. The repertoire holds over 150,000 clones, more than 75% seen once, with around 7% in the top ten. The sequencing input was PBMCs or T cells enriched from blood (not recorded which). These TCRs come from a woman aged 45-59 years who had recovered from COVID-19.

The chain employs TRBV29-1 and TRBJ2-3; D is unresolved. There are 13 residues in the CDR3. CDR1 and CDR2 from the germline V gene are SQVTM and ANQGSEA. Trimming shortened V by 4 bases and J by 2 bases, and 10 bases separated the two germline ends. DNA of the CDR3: TGCAGCGTTGGGGCCGTTCTCACAGATACGCAGTATTTT. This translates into CSVGAVLTDTQYF.

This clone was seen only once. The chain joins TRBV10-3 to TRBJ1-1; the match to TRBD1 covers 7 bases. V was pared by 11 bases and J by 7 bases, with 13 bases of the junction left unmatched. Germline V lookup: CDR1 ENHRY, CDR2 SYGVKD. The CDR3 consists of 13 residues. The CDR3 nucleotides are TGTGCCTCCCGGGTTGGACAGGTTAATGAAGCTTTCTTT. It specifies CASRVGQVNEAFF.

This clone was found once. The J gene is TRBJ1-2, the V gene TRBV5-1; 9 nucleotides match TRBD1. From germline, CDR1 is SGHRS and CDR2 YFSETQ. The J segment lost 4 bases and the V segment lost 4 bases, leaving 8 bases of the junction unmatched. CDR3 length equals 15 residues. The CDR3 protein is CASSPTGTGSYGYTF. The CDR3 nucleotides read TGCGCCAGCAGCCCGACCGGGACAGGGAGCTATGGCTACACCTTC. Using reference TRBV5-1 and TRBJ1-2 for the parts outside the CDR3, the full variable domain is KAGVTQTPRYLIKTRGQQVTLSCSPISGHRSVSWYQQTPGQGLQFLFEYFSETQRNKGNFPGRFSGRQFSNSRSEMNVSTLELGDSALYLCASSPTGTGSYGYTFGSGTRLTVV.

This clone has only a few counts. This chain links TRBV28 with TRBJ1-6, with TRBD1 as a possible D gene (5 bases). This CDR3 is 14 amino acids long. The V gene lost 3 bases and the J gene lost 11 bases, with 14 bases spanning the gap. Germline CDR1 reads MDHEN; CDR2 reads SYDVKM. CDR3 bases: TGTGCCAGCAGTTTTGGACTTGGGGGGACACCCCTCCACTTT. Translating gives CASSFGLGGTPLHF.

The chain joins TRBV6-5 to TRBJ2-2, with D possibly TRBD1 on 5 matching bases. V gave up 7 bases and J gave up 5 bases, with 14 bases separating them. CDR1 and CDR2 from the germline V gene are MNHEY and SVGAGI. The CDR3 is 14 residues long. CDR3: CASNRTPRTGELFF. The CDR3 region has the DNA TGTGCCAGCAACAGGACACCGAGGACCGGGGAGCTGTTTTTT.